Listed below are T cell receptor beta chains from one sample, sequenced in a study of Graves' ophthalmopathy and Graves' hyperthyroidism. In TCRdb, the multiplex PCR reads were re-called with MiXCR into one record per CDR3 protein. The sample holds 1 million to 1.3 million distinct CDR3 sequences; 35% to 40% are singletons and the top ten take 11%. The sequenced sample was peripheral blood or thyroid tissue (not recorded which). These receptors originate from an adult man with Graves' hyperthyroidism. The CDR3 runs from the conserved cysteine through the conserved F or W. The order of the fields is clone size, V gene, D gene, J gene, CDR3 DNA, CDR3 protein. A D gene is named only where the DNA matches it firmly. Some rows mark clone size as missing; the rest say once, few, many or name a class of expanded clone.

many	TRBV2	TRBD1	TRBJ1-1	TGTGCCAGCACCGGACAGGGGGTAGCTTTCTTT	CASTGQGVAFF
-	TRBV3-1	-	TRBJ2-7	TGTGCCAGCAGCCGGAGATCGGTCGGCTACGAGCAGTACTTC	CASSRRSVGYEQYF
-	TRBV5-1	-	TRBJ2-5	TGCGCCAGCAGGGACGTAGGGGGGGTCCAAGAGACCCAGTACTTC	CASRDVGGVQETQYF
few	TRBV20-1	-	TRBJ2-7	TGCAGTGCCGAATCGACTAGTTTTACCTACGAGCAGTACTTC	CSAESTSFTYEQYF
-	TRBV6-1	-	TRBJ1-2	TGTGCCACCGCACCCGAGGTGGTTGGCTACACCTTC	CATAPEVVGYTF
-	TRBV28	-	TRBJ1-1	TGTGCCAGCATCCGAGGCGGGGGAGGCACTGAAGCTTTCTTT	CASIRGGGGTEAFF
many	TRBV2	TRBD1	TRBJ1-5	TGTGCCAGCCGCTGGGGACAGAGCAATCAGCCCCAGCATTTT	CASRWGQSNQPQHF
many	TRBV20-1	-	TRBJ2-7	TGCAGTGCTAGAGGGCGGTACTCCTACGAGCAGTACTTC	CSARGRYSYEQYF
many	TRBV7-9	TRBD1	TRBJ2-7	TGTGCCAGCAGGAGACAGGGGGATTGGGACGAGCAGTACTTC	CASRRQGDWDEQYF
-	TRBV20-1	-	TRBJ1-2	TGCAGTGCTAGAGGACAGCGCAGTTATGGCTACACCTTC	CSARGQRSYGYTF
once	TRBV7-9	TRBD1	TRBJ2-7	TGTGCCAGCAGTTCCCTCCCCAGGACAGGGGACTACGAGCAGTACTTC	CASSSLPRTGDYEQYF
many	TRBV7-9	TRBD2	TRBJ2-7	TGTGCCAGCAGCCCCCTTGGGCGGGGGGTCTCCTACGAGCAGTACTTC	CASSPLGRGVSYEQYF
many	TRBV7-8	-	TRBJ2-7	TGTGCCAGCAGCTCGAGCGTAGGGGGGACTCGGGACGAGCAGTACTTC	CASSSSVGGTRDEQYF
many	TRBV13	-	TRBJ1-2	TGTGCCAGCAAGCGGGGGCAGGGCGGGCTTAACTATGGCTACACCTTC	CASKRGQGGLNYGYTF
-	TRBV10-3	TRBD1	TRBJ1-5	TGTGCCAGTTATGCCAGGGGGTCGAGCAATCAGCCCCAGCATTTT	CASYARGSSNQPQHF
many	TRBV7-2	-	TRBJ2-5	TGTGCCAGCAGCCCGTCAGTGGGGACGGGACAAGAGACCCAGTACTTC	CASSPSVGTGQETQYF
few	TRBV12-3/TRBV12-4	-	TRBJ1-5	TGTGCCAGCAGTCCGGGATTTGGGGTCGATCAGCCCCAGCATTTT	CASSPGFGVDQPQHF
-	TRBV7-6	TRBD1	TRBJ1-2	TGTGCCAGCAACATAGGGACAGCTGGAAACACCTTC	CASNIGTAGNTF
many	TRBV5-6	-	TRBJ1-1	TGTGCCAGCAGCTTTCTTAACATGGGGGCGAACACTGAAGCTTTCTTT	CASSFLNMGANTEAFF
-	TRBV7-8	TRBD1	TRBJ2-6	TGTGCCAGCAGCCCCACCGGGACAGGGAACTCTGGGGCCAACGTCCTGACTTTC	CASSPTGTGNSGANVLTF
-	TRBV20-1	-	TRBJ1-5	TGCAGTGCTAGAGATCAGCGACACGGAGGGTTCCAGCCCCAGCATTTT	CSARDQRHGGFQPQHF
-	TRBV7-8	-	TRBJ1-5	TGTGCCAGCAGCTTAGGAGCGGCGGGGGATAGCAATCAGCCCCAGCATTTT	CASSLGAAGDSNQPQHF
-	TRBV3-2	-	TRBJ1-5	TGTGCCAGCAGCCAAGTATTCGGGAGCAATCAGCCCCAGCATTTT	CASSQVFGSNQPQHF
-	TRBV25-1	-	TRBJ1-4	TGTGCCAGCAGTGCTACGGACGACAGTTGGGAAAAACTGTTTTTT	CASSATDDSWEKLFF
many	TRBV11-2	-	TRBJ1-1	TGTGCCAGCAGCTCCGAAAGACGTGAAGCTTTCTTT	CASSSERREAFF
-	TRBV7-2	-	TRBJ2-2	TGTGCCAGCAGCTTAGAGAGAGGGACATGGGGTGGGGAGCTGTTTTTT	CASSLERGTWGGELFF
many	TRBV7-2	-	TRBJ1-3	TGTGCCAGCAGCTTAGCCCAGGTAGACTCTGGAAACACCATATATTTT	CASSLAQVDSGNTIYF
-	TRBV7-2	-	TRBJ1-1	TGTGCCAGCAGCTCGGGGCTTCCGAAAACTGAAGCTTTCTTT	CASSSGLPKTEAFF
-	TRBV10-3	TRBD2	TRBJ2-7	TGTGCCATCAGTGATGAAGACAGCGGGGGGGCGAAAGAGCAGTACTTC	CAISDEDSGGAKEQYF
-	TRBV7-3	TRBD1	TRBJ2-5	TGTGCCAGCAGCTTGGGGACAGGGACGGGAGAGACCCAGTACTTC	CASSLGTGTGETQYF
many	TRBV20-1	-	TRBJ2-7	TGCAGTGCTTCCAGGGTGGCTTCTTCCTACGAGCAGTACTTC	CSASRVASSYEQYF
-	TRBV7-8	-	TRBJ2-7	TGTGCCAGCCTACGGGGAAACGAGCAGTACTTC	CASLRGNEQYF
few	TRBV12-3/TRBV12-4	-	TRBJ1-2	TGTGCCAGCAGTTCGCTAAGAGGGTCACCTAACTATGGCTACACCTTC	CASSSLRGSPNYGYTF
-	TRBV19	-	TRBJ2-3	TGTGCCAGCCTATTCTTGGATACGCAGTATTTT	CASLFLDTQYF
few	TRBV4-3	-	TRBJ2-7	TGCGCCAGCAGCCACCCCGGGCGCGAGCAGTACTTC	CASSHPGREQYF
-	TRBV12-3/TRBV12-4	-	TRBJ1-5	TGTGCCAGCAGTTTAGCGGGGACGGGAGGTTGGAATCAGCCCCAGCATTTT	CASSLAGTGGWNQPQHF
-	TRBV2	-	TRBJ1-5	TGTGCCAGCAGTGAAGGCAGGCATCAGCCCCAGCATTTT	CASSEGRHQPQHF
-	TRBV2	-	TRBJ1-2	TGTGCCAGCCAGGGACACACCTTC	CASQGHTF
-	TRBV11-2	-	TRBJ2-5	TGTGCCAGCAGCTTGAGACTAGTGGAGATCGAGACCCAGTACTTC	CASSLRLVEIETQYF
-	TRBV2	TRBD1	TRBJ2-5	TGTGCCAGCAGCGAAGGGGGCCCCCAAGAGACCCAGTACTTC	CASSEGGPQETQYF
few	TRBV25-1	TRBD2	TRBJ2-5	TGTGCCAGCAGGGGAGTAGCGGGAGGGCACGAGACCCAGTACTTC	CASRGVAGGHETQYF
-	TRBV28	-	TRBJ1-2	TGTGCCAGCAACGTGAGATTCAGGGGCTACACCTTC	CASNVRFRGYTF
few	TRBV30	-	TRBJ1-5	TGTGCCTGGAGTGTAGACCCCGGATCTAATCAGCCCCAGCATTTT	CAWSVDPGSNQPQHF
few	TRBV5-1	TRBD2	TRBJ2-5	TGCGCCAGCAGCCGGCGGGGGGAATGGGAGACCCAGTACTTC	CASSRRGEWETQYF
many	TRBV19	-	TRBJ1-2	TGTGCCAGTATCGCCCAAAGGCAGGCCGATGGCTACACCTTC	CASIAQRQADGYTF
-	TRBV28	TRBD1	TRBJ1-1	TGTGCCAGCAGGTTACAGGGGACCACTGAAGCTTTCTTT	CASRLQGTTEAFF
-	TRBV4-1	-	TRBJ1-5	TGCGCCAGCAGCGTGCAGGACAATCAGCCCCAGCATTTT	CASSVQDNQPQHF
-	TRBV29-1	-	TRBJ2-2	TGCAGCGTTGATCCCAGTCCCGGGGAGCTGTTTTTT	CSVDPSPGELFF
many	TRBV20-1	TRBD1	TRBJ2-7	TGCAGTGCAAGCCTGGGGGACAGGGTAACCTACGAGCAGTACTTC	CSASLGDRVTYEQYF
-	TRBV2	-	TRBJ2-3	TGTGCCAGCAGTGCCCAAGCTAGATCCCGTACGCAGTATTTT	CASSAQARSRTQYF
many	TRBV4-3	TRBD1	TRBJ1-2	TGCGCCAGCAGCCAAGGGACAGGGTTCTATGGCTACACCTTC	CASSQGTGFYGYTF